A single sample is the source of the 19 T cell receptor beta chains below, sequenced in a study of beta chain features in type 1 diabetes. Points from the study as a whole: Patients with Type 1 diabetes showed moderately but significantly shorter TCRB CDR3s in all four CD4+ subsets.

Isolated RNA was reverse transcribed in full, so expressed TCRB transcripts were sequenced. Only in-frame clones appear in the TCRdb table, and some are missing; sequencing was by immunoSEQ multiplex PCR. The table has around 710,000 clones, about an eighth seen once; the top ten hold more than 0.09%. These receptors lack a known antigen. Sequencing was carried out using naive CD4+ T cells from blood. The receptors were sampled from a man aged 25 to 40 with type 1 diabetes.

The chain recombines TRBV7-8 with TRBJ2-3; the match to TRBD2 covers 11 bases. Germline V CDR1 and CDR2: SGHVS, FQNEAQ. This CDR3 region has 17 residues. The J segment lost 2 bases and the V segment lost 1 base, leaving 5 bases of the junction unmatched. This CDR3 is CASSLVPSGGYTDTQYF. The CDR3 DNA is TGTGCCAGCAGCTTAGTCCCTAGCGGGGGGTACACAGATACGCAGTATTTT.

This clone has more than one count but fewer than ten. This chain links TRBV7-2 with TRBJ2-3; 10 nucleotides match TRBD2. Unmatched junction bases numbered 10, after V lost 5 bases and J lost 5 bases. Germline assignment: CDR1 SGHTA and CDR2 FQGNSA. The CDR3 covers 16 residues. The CDR3 protein is CASSPTISGGGDTQYF. The CDR3 DNA is TGTGCCAGCAGCCCCACGATAAGCGGGGGGGGAGATACGCAGTATTTT.

The chain carries TRBV7-9 and TRBJ2-7, with 8 bases identical to TRBD1. V dropped 5 bases and J dropped 3; count of bases not matched to a gene: 6. This CDR3 has 14 residues. Germline loops: CDR1 SEHNR, CDR2 FQNEAQ (reference sequence). CDR3 sequence: CASSPDRDHYEQYF. The CDR3 DNA follows: TGTGCCAGCAGCCCGGACAGGGATCACTACGAGCAGTACTTC.

This clone was counted only a few times. The chain couples TRBV18 to TRBJ1-2, with TRBD1 matching 10 bases. There are 15 residues in the CDR3. Germline V gene data show CDR1 as KGHSH and CDR2 as LQKENI. V shed 3 bases, J shed 4 bases, and the junction held 5 bases outside the gene matches. The CDR3 DNA sequence: TGTGCCAGCTCACCGGCGGGACAGGGGTTCTATGGCTACACCTTC. It codes for CASSPAGQGFYGYTF.

This clone has only a few counts. The chain couples TRBV18 to TRBJ2-7; TRBD1 might be the D (6 bases). V lost 6 bases, J lost 5 bases, and 17 bases lay in between. There are 14 residues in the CDR3. In germline, CDR1 is KGHSH, CDR2 LQKENI. CDR3 DNA: TGTGCCAGCTCCTCCACCCGGGACAACGACGAGCAGTACTTC. Protein: CASSSTRDNDEQYF.

A few counts support this clone. The V call is TRBV28, the J call TRBJ1-2, with 7 bases identical to TRBD1. The length of the CDR3 is 13 residues. V lost 10 bases to trimming and J lost 8 bases; unmatched junction nucleotides: 13. From germline, CDR1 is MDHEN and CDR2 SYDVKM. This CDR3 is CATLEGASLGYTF. CDR3 in DNA: TGTGCCACCCTGGAGGGGGCTTCTCTCGGCTACACCTTC.

This sequence joins TRBV9 and TRBJ1-2, with TRBD1 matching over 8 bases. This CDR3 spans 14 amino acids. CDR1 and CDR2 (germline): SGDLS, YYNGEE. V shed 4 bases, J shed 3 bases, and the junction held 5 bases outside the gene matches. The DNA for the CDR3 is TGTGCCAGCAGCCCCTCGACAGGGGACTATGGCTACACCTTC. Translation: CASSPSTGDYGYTF.

This clone was observed a few times. The chain couples TRBV30 to TRBJ1-5; 7 bases match TRBD1. After removal of 0 bases from V and 5 bases from J, the junction contained 10 bases not matched to a gene. The CDR3 is 16 residues long. The germline gives CDR1 GTSNPN, CDR2 SVGIG (reference sequence). The CDR3 loop is CAWSVGSGTAYQPQHF. The CDR3 DNA follows: TGTGCCTGGAGTGTCGGCTCGGGGACAGCCTATCAGCCCCAGCATTTT.

This clone has just a few counts. V and J are TRBV10-3 and TRBJ1-5; D is undetermined. Germline CDR1 is ENHRY and CDR2 is SYGVKD. Trimming removed 3 bases from V and 4 bases from J, with 16 bases in between. CDR3 length: 16 residues. For the CDR3, the DNA is TGTGCCATCAGTGATGCCACCGGACGGGAAAATCAGCCCCAGCATTTT. This sequence encodes CAISDATGRENQPQHF.

In regard to this clone: Other nucleotide sequences in the sample specify the same CDR3. The V and J genes are TRBV19 and TRBJ2-1; 7 bases are a match to TRBD1. CDR3 length equals 14 residues. Germline-derived CDR1 and CDR2 are LNHDA and SQIVND (reference sequence). V lost 0 bases to trimming and J lost 4 bases; unmatched junction nucleotides: 0. CDR3 sequence: CASSIDRGYNEQFF. The CDR3 DNA sequence: TGTGCCAGTAGTATAGACAGGGGGTACAATGAGCAGTTCTTC.

This clone has only a few counts. This chain connects TRBV9 to TRBJ1-4; D is uncertain. Germline V lookup: CDR1 SGDLS, CDR2 YYNGEE. V shed 5 bases and J shed 1 base, with 9 bases lying between them. CDR3 size: 14 residues. CDR3 sequence: CASSRVGTNEKLFF. The CDR3 bases are TGTGCCAGCAGTCGCGTCGGAACTAATGAAAAACTGTTTTTT.

The chain has TRBV20-1 and TRBJ2-7; no reliable D call. Germline V gene sequence: CDR1 DFQATT, CDR2 SNEGSKA (reference sequence). With 2 bases removed from V and 3 bases from J, the gap between germline ends came to 5 bases. The CDR3 extends over 11 amino acids. The CDR3 coding sequence is TGCAGTGCTAGACCGGTCTACGAGCAGTACTTC. It yields the protein CSARPVYEQYF.

This clone was seen only a few times. The chain has TRBV19 and TRBJ2-5; D not resolved. The CDR3 contains 13 residues. Per the germline V gene, CDR1 is LNHDA and CDR2 is SQIVND (reference sequence). V lost 3 bases, J lost 2 bases, and 7 bases lay in between. CDR3 sequence: CASSMGQQETQYF. The CDR3 nucleotides read TGTGCCAGTAGTATGGGTCAGCAAGAGACCCAGTACTTC.

This clone was counted only a few times. The genes are TRBV6-5 and TRBJ1-5; D unclear. Trimming pared 0 bases from V and 0 bases from J, leaving 6 bases between. Germline V lookup: CDR1 MNHEY, CDR2 SVGAGI. This CDR3 has 15 residues. CDR3 DNA: TGTGCCAGCAGTTACTCGATGGTTAGCAATCAGCCCCAGCATTTT. It translates to CASSYSMVSNQPQHF.

J is TRBJ2-1 and V is TRBV10-2, with D unresolved. V was trimmed by 5 bases and J by 6 bases, leaving 8 bases between them. This CDR3 is 12 amino acids long. CDR1 is WSHSY, CDR2 SAAADI, per germline. The CDR3 loop reads CASSTASNEQFF. The CDR3 nucleotides read TGCGCCAGCAGTACGGCTAGCAATGAGCAGTTCTTC.

The chain couples TRBV2 to TRBJ1-1; D unclear. Trimming left V 2 bases short and J 1 base short, with 8 bases between. Germline loops: CDR1 SNHLY, CDR2 FYNNEI. This CDR3 contains 14 residues. The CDR3 loop reads CASSENGENTEAFF. The CDR3 coding sequence is TGTGCCAGCAGTGAAAATGGGGAGAACACTGAAGCTTTCTTT.

The chain joins TRBV4-3 to TRBJ1-6, with 8 bases that match TRBD1. V lost 0 bases, J lost 7 bases, and 2 bases stayed unmatched. This CDR3 has 15 residues. From germline, CDR1 is LGHNA and CDR2 YSLEER. The CDR3 DNA sequence: TGCGCCAGCAGCCAAGAAGGACAGGGAAATTCACCCCTCCACTTT. Its translation is CASSQEGQGNSPLHF.

This clone was counted only a few times. This chain uses TRBV11-2 with TRBJ1-4; D not certain. The CDR3 spans 14 residues. The germline gives CDR1 SGHAT, CDR2 FQNNGV. With 2 bases removed from V and 2 bases from J, the gap between germline ends came to 6 bases. Here the CDR3 reads CASSLFVTNEKLFF. For the CDR3, the DNA is TGTGCCAGCAGCTTATTTGTTACTAATGAAAAACTGTTTTTT.

The table lists this clone with a few counts. V and J are TRBV18 and TRBJ2-7; D is undetermined. CDR1 and CDR2 from the germline V gene are KGHSH and LQKENI. The CDR3 has 16 residues. The ends were cut back, 0 bases at V and 0 bases at J, with 12 bases in the middle. The CDR3 loop reads CASSPPAGPSSYEQYF. The CDR3 DNA reads as TGTGCCAGCTCACCACCGGCAGGTCCGAGCTCCTACGAGCAGTACTTC.